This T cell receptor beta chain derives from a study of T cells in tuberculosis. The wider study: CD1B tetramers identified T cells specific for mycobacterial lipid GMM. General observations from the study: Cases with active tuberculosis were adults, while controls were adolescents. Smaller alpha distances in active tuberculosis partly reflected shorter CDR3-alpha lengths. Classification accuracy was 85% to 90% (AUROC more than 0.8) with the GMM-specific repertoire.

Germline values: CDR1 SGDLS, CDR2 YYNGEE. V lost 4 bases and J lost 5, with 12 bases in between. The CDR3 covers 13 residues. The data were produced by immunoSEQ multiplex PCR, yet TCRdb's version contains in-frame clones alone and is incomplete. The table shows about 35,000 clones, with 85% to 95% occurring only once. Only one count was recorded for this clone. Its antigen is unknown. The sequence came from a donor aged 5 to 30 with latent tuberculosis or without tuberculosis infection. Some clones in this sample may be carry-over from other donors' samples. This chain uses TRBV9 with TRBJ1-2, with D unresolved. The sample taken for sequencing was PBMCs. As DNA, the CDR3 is TGTGCCAGCAGCCCTGGTGGCAGTTATGGCTACACCTTC. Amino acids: CASSPGGSYGYTF.